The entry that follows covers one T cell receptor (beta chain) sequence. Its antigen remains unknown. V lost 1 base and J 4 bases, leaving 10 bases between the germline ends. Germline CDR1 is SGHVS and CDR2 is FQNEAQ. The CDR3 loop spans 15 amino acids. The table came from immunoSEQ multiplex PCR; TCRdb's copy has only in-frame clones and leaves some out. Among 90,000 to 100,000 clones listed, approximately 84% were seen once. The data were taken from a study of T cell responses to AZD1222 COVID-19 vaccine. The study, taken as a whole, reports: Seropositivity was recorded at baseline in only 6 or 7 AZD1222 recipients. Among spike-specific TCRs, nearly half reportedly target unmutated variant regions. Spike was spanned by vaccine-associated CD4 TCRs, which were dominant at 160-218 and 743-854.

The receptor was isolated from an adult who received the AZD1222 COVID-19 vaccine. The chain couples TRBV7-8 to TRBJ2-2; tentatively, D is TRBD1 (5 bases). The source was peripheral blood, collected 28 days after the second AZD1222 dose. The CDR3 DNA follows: TGTGCCAGCAGCTTAGGGACAACAACCACCGGGGAGCTGTTTTTT. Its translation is CASSLGTTTTGELFF. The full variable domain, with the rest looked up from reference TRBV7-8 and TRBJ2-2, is GAGVSQSPRYKVAKRGQDVALRCDPISGHVSLFWYQQALGQGPEFLTYFQNEAQLDKSGLPSDRFFAERPEGSVSTLKIQRTQQEDSAVYLCASSLGTTTTGELFFGEGSRLTVL.